Reported below is one T cell receptor (beta chain). It lacks a known antigen. Nothing much larger sits one base from this clone, and base qualities are not available. The sample has other DNA sequences that encode this CDR3 too. V loses 2 bases of germline sequence and J loses 7 bases, and the interval between the two ends is 8 bases. Taken from the germline V gene (reference sequence), the CDR1 and CDR2 loops are GTSNPN and SVGIG. The CDR3 contains 11 residues, cysteine and phenylalanine counted. The only DNA kept is the CDR3, 33 bases in frame from the first base. Whole blood was collected in K2EDTA tubes by collaborating institutions according to the institutions' own protocols. For TCRbeta analysis, collaborator samples were shipped as frozen whole blood, as isolated PBMCs, or as DNA extracted from either sample type. TCRbeta CDR3 regions were amplified from genomic DNA by means of the immunoSEQ Assay, a bias-controlled multiplex PCR. Regarding the original processing steps: The number of nucleated cells in each sample was estimated by amplification of reference gene primers within the assay. Sequence reads were collapsed and filtered to measure the absolute abundance of every unique TCRbeta CDR3 rearrangement. Productive Simpson clonality was computed per sample as the square root of Simpson's diversity index over productive rearrangements. The table was pulled from immuneACCESS by TCRdb, which kept in-frame rearrangements only. Such tables lose some clones; where checked, under half of the loss comes from unresolved V genes, and the rest has no known cause. The V and J calls and clone size were taken over from that table, and D and trimming were inferred from the DNA. The sample records about 83,000 clones, roughly 86% of which are singletons. The ten largest account for approximately 21% of the sample.

The source of the sample is a study of blood T cell repertoires in COVID-19 (TCRdb year 2020). For context, the study as a whole: The collaborator samples originated in the United States, Italy and Spain and spanned the acute and convalescent phases of COVID-19. The material from the prospective study consisted of cDNA or gDNA derived from T cells, B-cell-depleted T cells, or PBMCs. Deeply sampled blood TCRbeta repertoires from subjects exposed to, actively infected with, or recovered from COVID-19 were included in the dataset. The repertoires were made available in a free public database intended to serve as a resource for research on the immune response to SARS-CoV-2. Samples were obtained from the ongoing ImmuneRACE study (first 160 participants) and from over 1,000 subjects provided by 6 global collaborators. Nearly every sample came with metadata listing a de-identified subject ID, COVID-19 status, age in years and sex. HLA class I and class II types, where available, came from metadata supplied by the sample provider rather than from assay-based typing. The study at large found these results: The quantity of clinical and demographic metadata differed by source and by participant and was supplied without curation.

This chain is built from TRBV30 and TRBJ1-1; no D segment can be confidently identified. This clonotype originated in a woman aged 80 or over in a cohort sampled during active or convalescent COVID-19. The sequenced sample was peripheral blood. The encoded CDR3 is CAWSPTREAFF. The bases read TGTGCCTGGAGTCCGACACGTGAAGCTTTCTTT. Full variable domain (CDR3 extended with the reference TRBV30 and TRBJ1-1 proteins): SQTIHQWPATLVQPVGSPLSLECTVEGTSNPNLYWYRQAAGRGLQLLFYSVGIGQISSEVPQNLSASRPQDRQFILSSKKLLLSDSGFYLCAWSPTREAFFGQGTRLTVV.